This T cell receptor beta chain was identified in a study of T cell responses to AZD1222 COVID-19 vaccine. Study-wide results and limits: Regions 160-218 and 743-854 held dominance among vaccine-associated CD4 TCRs, which spanned spike.

Sequencing used immunoSEQ multiplex PCR; TCRdb keeps in-frame clones, though not all of them. The profile covers 84,000 or so clones, with about 86% appearing a single time and about 8% taken by the ten largest. This CDR3 spans 13 amino acids. CDR1 is SGHRS, CDR2 YFSETQ, per germline. Trimming pared 2 bases from V and 1 base from J, leaving 7 bases between. A word on this clone: Its matching antigen is unknown.

Here the sequenced sample was peripheral blood, taken on day 0 of AZD1222 vaccination. The chain joins TRBV5-1 to TRBJ2-7; D perhaps matches TRBD1 (6 bases). This clonotype originated in an adult in good health. CDR3 protein: CASSFTGSYEQYF. The CDR3 DNA reads as TGCGCCAGCAGCTTTACAGGGTCCTACGAGCAGTACTTC.